Below, 30 T cell receptor beta chains from the same sample are listed, as sequenced in a study of T cells after yellow fever vaccination. TCRdb re-called the 5' RACE reads through MiXCR, storing one row per CDR3 protein. The sample holds 250,000 to 350,000 distinct CDR3 sequences, 8.7% seen once. Specimen: CD4+ T cells sorted from PBMCs, collected 5 days after the yellow fever booster vaccination. These receptors were collected from a man between 18 and 35 years old who received the YFV17D yellow fever vaccine.

V gene TRBV6-5 combines with J gene TRBJ2-1, with 11 bases identical to TRBD1. V was clipped by 1 base and J by 6 bases; unmatched bases: 8. There are 17 residues in the CDR3. From germline, CDR1 is MNHEY and CDR2 SVGAGI. In DNA, the CDR3 is TGTGCCAGCAGTTACTTCTCCGGGACAGGGGGTCCCAATGAGCAGTTCTTC. Translation gives CASSYFSGTGGPNEQFF.

The V gene is TRBV7-2, the J gene TRBJ1-2; 10 bases agree with TRBD1. CDR3 size: 15 residues. V gave up 1 base and J gave up 4 bases; unmatched junction bases: 3. The V gene's germline CDR1 is SGHTA and CDR2 FQGNSA. The CDR3 DNA reads as TGTGCCAGCAGCTTAGACGGGACAGGGGCCTATGGCTACACCTTC. Its protein is CASSLDGTGAYGYTF.

The DNA of the CDR3 is TGTGCCAGCAGCTTAGGCCTAAGGGGGGGCCAAGAGACCCAGTACTTC. This gives the protein CASSLGLRGGQETQYF. The chain uses TRBV7-2 and TRBJ2-5, with TRBD2 as a possible D gene (7 bases). Germline assignment: CDR1 SGHTA and CDR2 FQGNSA. This CDR3 has 16 residues. The V gene lost 1 base and the J gene lost 1 base, with 13 bases spanning the gap.

This clonotype showed up just a few times. The rearrangement uses TRBV6-2 or TRBV6-3 and TRBJ2-7; D may be TRBD1 (6 bases). CDR1 and CDR2 (germline): MNHEY, SVGEGT. Trimming cost V 8 bases and J 3 bases, with 8 bases left between them. The CDR3 runs to 11 residues. CDR3 sequence: CASAQGYEQYV. The CDR3 DNA reads as TGTGCCAGCGCACAGGGCTACGAGCAGTACGTC.

The DNA of the CDR3 is TGTGCCAGCAGCCGGAGCCTAGCGGGTAATCATGAAAAACTGTTTTTT. It codes for CASSRSLAGNHEKLFF. The rearrangement links TRBV28 to TRBJ1-4; D ambiguous. Between the trimmed V and J ends, which lost 6 bases and 6 bases, there was a span of 20 bases. The CDR3 has 16 residues. Germline V gives CDR1 MDHEN, CDR2 SYDVKM.

This clonotype was found many times. The chain has TRBV12-3 or TRBV12-4 and TRBJ2-4, with no clear D. The germline V and J ends were trimmed by 5 bases and 0 bases, with 11 bases remaining between them. This CDR3 has 15 amino acids. CDR3 nucleotides: TGTGCCAGCAGTACCCTAACAGCAGCCAAAAACATTCAGTACTTC. Amino acid sequence: CASSTLTAAKNIQYF.

V is TRBV18 and J is TRBJ2-2; unclear D gene. V lost 6 bases and J lost 6, with 11 bases in between. This CDR3 is built from 13 residues. Looked up from germline, CDR1 is KGHSH and CDR2 is LQKENI. The CDR3 region is CASSKLFPGELFF. CDR3 nucleotides: TGTGCCAGCTCGAAGCTCTTCCCCGGGGAGCTGTTTTTT.

This clonotype was counted a few times. V is TRBV5-1 and J is TRBJ2-7; 9 positions match TRBD1. The CDR3 loop spans 13 amino acids. V trimming: 4 bases; J trimming: 5 bases; junction bases outside the gene matches: 4. Germline loops: CDR1 SGHRS, CDR2 YFSETQ. CDR3 sequence: CASSNGQGNEQYV. Written as DNA, the CDR3 is TGCGCCAGCAGCAACGGACAGGGGAACGAGCAGTACGTC.

This clonotype was found a few times. The CDR3 protein is CSGSGGAPNEQFF. CDR3 nucleotides: TGCAGTGGGAGCGGGGGGGCCCCCAATGAGCAGTTCTTC. The rearrangement uses TRBV20-1 and TRBJ2-1; 10 bases align to TRBD2. This CDR3 has 13 amino acids. Germline V gene data show CDR1 as DFQATT and CDR2 as SNEGSKA (reference sequence). V dropped 7 bases and J dropped 6; count of bases not matched to a gene: 6.

At least ten counts were recorded for this clonotype. The chain joins TRBV12-3 or TRBV12-4 to TRBJ2-7; 7 nucleotides align to TRBD1. The CDR3 contains 13 residues. After removal of 3 bases from V and 3 bases from J, the junction contained 2 bases not matched to a gene. The CDR3 reads CASSFDRVYEQYF. In DNA form, the CDR3 reads TGTGCCAGCAGTTTTGACAGGGTCTACGAGCAGTACTTC.

The chain combines TRBV7-2 with TRBJ1-5; 9 bases are shared with TRBD1. In germline, CDR1 is SGHTA, CDR2 FQGNSA. This CDR3 has 15 residues. The trim removed 3 bases at V and 5 bases at J, leaving 5 bases unmatched. DNA for the CDR3: TGTGCCAGCAGCTTGTCCGGGACAGGGCATCAGCCCCAGCATTTT. Protein: CASSLSGTGHQPQHF.

The chain joins TRBV15 to TRBJ2-5; unclear D gene. V was shortened by 2 bases and J by 4 bases, with 8 bases between the two germline ends. The CDR3 has 13 amino acids. Looked up from germline, CDR1 is LNHNV and CDR2 is YYDKDF (reference sequence). Here the CDR3 reads CATSRSDGETQYF. The CDR3 DNA sequence: TGTGCCACCAGCAGAAGCGACGGAGAGACCCAGTACTTC. The full variable domain, in which reference TRBV15 and TRBJ2-5 provide the parts outside the CDR3, is DAMVIQNPRYQVTQFGKPVTLSCSQTLNHNVMYWYQQKSSQAPKLLFHYYDKDFNNEADTPDNFQSRRPNTSFCFLDIRSPGLGDTAMYLCATSRSDGETQYFGPGTRLLVL.

The V gene is TRBV24-1, the J gene TRBJ2-3; 7 nucleotides agree with TRBD1. Germline V gene lookup returns CDR1 KGHDR and CDR2 SFDVKD. The CDR3 is 16 residues long. V shed 4 bases and J 1 base; nucleotides not matched to a gene: 7. The CDR3, as DNA: TGTGCCACCAGTGAACCGACAGGGTATGGCACAGATACGCAGTATTTT. As protein: CATSEPTGYGTDTQYF.

The chain links TRBV7-9 to TRBJ2-7; a weak D match, TRBD1 (5 bases). Per the germline V gene, CDR1 is SEHNR and CDR2 is FQNEAQ (reference sequence). Trimming shortened V by 0 bases and J by 5 bases, and 8 bases separated the two germline ends. The CDR3 has 13 residues. The CDR3 nucleotides are TGTGCCAGCAGCTTAGCAGGGGCCCACGAGCAGTACTTC. Residues: CASSLAGAHEQYF.

This clonotype has more than one count but fewer than ten. The chain carries TRBV5-6 and TRBJ2-1, with 12 bases that match TRBD2. CDR3 length: 14 amino acids. CDR1 and CDR2 from the germline V gene are SGHDT and YYEEEE. V was pared by 6 bases and J by 9 bases, with 7 bases of the junction left unmatched. For the CDR3, the DNA is TGTGCCAGCATCCTAGCGGGGGGGCTAAGTGAGCAGTTCTTC. Protein product: CASILAGGLSEQFF.

This clonotype was counted a few times. V gene TRBV5-5 combines with J gene TRBJ2-5; TRBD2 agrees at 8 bases. CDR1 and CDR2 from the germline V gene are SGHKS and YYEKEE (reference sequence). The length of the CDR3 is 16 residues. V was pared by 2 bases and J by 3 bases, with 9 bases of the junction left unmatched. CDR3 region: CASSLGGGSTKETQYF. The CDR3 DNA reads TGTGCCAGCAGCTTAGGCGGGGGGTCGACAAAAGAGACCCAGTACTTC.

V is TRBV6-1 and J is TRBJ1-6; perhaps TRBD1 as D (5 bases). V was shortened by 1 base and J by 8 bases, with 15 bases between the two germline ends. The CDR3 totals 16 residues. Germline loops: CDR1 MNHNS, CDR2 SASEGT. The CDR3 bases are TGTGCCAGCAGTGAAGTTGAGGGGAGGCCAGATTCACCCCTCCACTTT. This sequence encodes CASSEVEGRPDSPLHF.

This clonotype occurred a few times. At one of its ends the junction is not consistent with the germline gene, which may arise from a read error. The chain combines TRBV9 with TRBJ1-1; tentatively, D is TRBD1 (5 bases). The CDR3 has 11 residues. Germline CDR1 is SGDLS and CDR2 is YYNGEE. The CDR3 here is CASTRDSQLVF. DNA for the CDR3: TGTGCCAGCACCCGGGACTCCCAGCTGGTCTTT.

The chain combines TRBV29-1 with TRBJ2-3; a weak D match, TRBD2 (7 bases). Trimming pared 4 bases from V and 2 bases from J, leaving 16 bases between. The CDR3 covers 15 residues. Germline CDR1 and CDR2: SQVTM and ANQGSEA. As DNA, the CDR3 is TGCAGCGTTGTTCGACGGGGGGCTCTCACAGATACGCAGTATTTT. Amino acid sequence: CSVVRRGALTDTQYF.

The rearrangement uses TRBV12-3 or TRBV12-4 and TRBJ1-1; 7 nucleotides agree with TRBD1. Losses at the gene ends were 6 bases for V and 11 bases for J; bases not matched to a gene: 15. The CDR3 covers 14 residues. CDR3 nucleotide sequence: TGTGCCAGCAGCCCCGGGACAGCCCAGGCCAGGGCTTTCTTT. Amino acids: CASSPGTAQARAFF.

The chain combines TRBV18 with TRBJ2-2, with 7 bases identical to TRBD1. This CDR3 region has 16 residues. Germline loops: CDR1 KGHSH, CDR2 LQKENI. J lost 2 bases, V lost 3 bases, and 6 bases had no gene match. CDR3 loop: CASSPPGQRNTGELFF. The CDR3 bases are TGTGCCAGCTCACCCCCGGGACAGCGAAACACCGGGGAGCTGTTTTTT. Using reference TRBV18 and TRBJ2-2 for the parts outside the CDR3, the full variable domain is NAGVMQNPRHLVRRRGQEARLRCSPMKGHSHVYWYRQLPEEGLKFMVYLQKENIIDESGMPKERFSAEFPKEGPSILRIQQVVRGDSAAYFCASSPPGQRNTGELFFGEGSRLTVL.

The rearrangement links TRBV6-2 or TRBV6-3 to TRBJ1-1; a weak D match, TRBD1 (5 bases). Trimming shortened V by 5 bases and J by 2 bases, and 15 bases separated the two germline ends. The CDR3 runs to 15 residues. CDR1 and CDR2 (germline): MNHEY, SVGEGT. The CDR3 protein is CASSDEGSPNTEAFF. CDR3 bases: TGTGCCAGCAGTGACGAGGGGAGCCCCAACACTGAAGCTTTCTTT.

This clonotype was found a few times. The CDR3, as DNA: TGTGCCAGCAGCTCCGACGGACTCGTGGTCTACGAGCAGTACGTC. This translates into CASSSDGLVVYEQYV. V is TRBV5-6 and J is TRBJ2-7; tentative D call: TRBD2 (5 bases). This CDR3 region has 15 residues. V shed 3 bases and J shed 3 bases, with 16 bases lying between them. The germline V gene encodes CDR1 SGHDT and CDR2 YYEEEE.

The V and J genes are TRBV4-2 and TRBJ1-4; 9 nucleotides line up with TRBD1. Germline V gene sequence: CDR1 LGHNA, CDR2 YNFKEQ. The trim removed 3 bases at V and 5 bases at J, leaving 7 bases unmatched. The CDR3 covers 16 residues. The CDR3 protein is CASSQGRDRANEKLFF. The CDR3 nucleotides read TGTGCCAGCAGCCAGGGCCGGGACAGGGCCAATGAAAAACTGTTTTTT.

The chain links TRBV3-1 to TRBJ1-2; TRBD1 agrees at 7 bases. The CDR3 covers 14 residues. Germline assignment: CDR1 LGHDT and CDR2 YNNKEL (reference sequence). With V trimmed by 5 bases and J by 6 bases, 9 bases remained unmatched. This CDR3 is CASSLQGSRHGYTF. CDR3 DNA: TGTGCCAGCAGCTTACAGGGGTCGCGGCATGGCTACACCTTC.

In this sample, this clonotype turned up many times. The chain recombines TRBV6-2 or TRBV6-3 with TRBJ2-3; 7 bases map to TRBD1. From germline, CDR1 is MNHEY and CDR2 SVGEGT. This CDR3 region has 16 residues. The V gene end was trimmed by 4 bases and the J gene end by 1 base; junction bases not matched to a gene: 8. CDR3 in DNA: TGTGCCAGCAGTTCACGGACAGGCAAAGGCACAGATACGCAGTATTTT. As protein: CASSSRTGKGTDTQYF.

V and J are TRBV12-3 or TRBV12-4 and TRBJ2-5; the D is unclear. The CDR3 contains 13 residues. V was pared by 6 bases and J by 5 bases, with 13 bases between. CDR3 region: CASRRREEETQYF. The CDR3 coding sequence is TGTGCCAGCAGAAGACGCGAGGAGGAGACCCAGTACTTC.

V usage is TRBV5-6 and J usage is TRBJ2-5, with 12 bases lining up with TRBD2. The germline V gene encodes CDR1 SGHDT and CDR2 YYEEEE. The CDR3 is 15 residues long. J lost 0 bases, V lost 4 bases, and 1 base had no gene match. The CDR3 here is CASSGLAGYQETQYF. Written as DNA, the CDR3 is TGTGCCAGCAGCGGACTAGCGGGGTACCAAGAGACCCAGTACTTC.

This clonotype occurred many times. This chain connects TRBV4-3 to TRBJ1-6, with D unresolved. The CDR3 consists of 17 residues. Germline V gene lookup returns CDR1 LGHNA and CDR2 YSLEER. The germline V and J ends were trimmed by 0 bases and 6 bases, with 15 bases remaining between them. The CDR3 spells CASSQDVVASPNSPLHF. CDR3 in DNA: TGCGCCAGCAGCCAAGATGTGGTCGCGTCCCCTAATTCACCCCTCCACTTT.

This clonotype was recorded at least ten times. The chain links TRBV12-3 or TRBV12-4 to TRBJ2-7; D might be TRBD1 (6 bases). V was trimmed by 6 bases and J by 0 bases, leaving 15 bases between them. The CDR3 totals 15 residues. This CDR3 reads CASSRDQGRSYEQYF. DNA for the CDR3: TGTGCCAGCAGCCGGGACCAGGGGCGCTCCTACGAGCAGTACTTC.